The T cell receptor (beta chain) described here comes from a study of shared clonotypes between healthy human individuals. Study overall: For every donor, three CD4 naive, three CD4 memory, two CD8 naive and one CD8 memory plates were used. General study results and limits: A reduction in generation probabilities was seen for non-shared clonotypes relative to those shared by all four donors. Between a handful of donors, naive CD4 clonotypes were shared at a level of roughly 5.5%. Rarefaction revealed incomplete sorted-subset sequencing despite large depth.

To note about this clone: Its antigen is not identified.

Trimming took 3 bases from V and 3 from J, leaving 7 bases between them. The CDR3 is 12 residues long. The germline gives CDR1 SGHTS, CDR2 YDEGEE. The data were produced by immunoSEQ multiplex PCR, yet TCRdb's version contains in-frame clones alone and is incomplete. Of some 2,100,000 clones detected, around 95% appear once; the ten largest clones hold around 0.13%. This TCR was recovered from a man younger than 35 in good health. The chain employs TRBV5-8 and TRBJ2-7; D is perhaps TRBD2 (6 bases). The source material was naive CD4+ T cells sorted from blood. Indicated subset: CD45RA+ positively selected. CDR3 nucleotide sequence: TGTGCCAGCAGCTCGGAGGGCTACGAGCAGTACTTC. Translation: CASSSEGYEQYF.